This T cell receptor (beta chain) was captured by sequencing in a study of T-cell memory formation after mild COVID-19. Study-wide findings and caveats: Clones which contracted sat mainly in CM and EM if CD4+, and in EMRA if CD8+. SARS-CoV-2 specificity was not confirmed for second-wave clones peaking on day 37.

This clonotype has just a few counts. Its antigen is undetermined. V lost 1 base, J lost 2 bases, and 9 bases lay in between. Germline CDR1 MGHRA, CDR2 YSYEKL. This CDR3 comprises 15 residues. One entry per CDR3 protein, called by TCRdb with MiXCR from the 5' RACE reads. The repertoire includes around 300,000 distinct CDR3 sequences, roughly 8% of them detected once, and less than 25% sits in the top ten. This receptor was obtained from a young man who had mild COVID-19 (a few samples of this study predate the infection). Cell type and time point are not known. The chain combines TRBV4-1 with TRBJ2-1, with D maybe TRBD2 (5 bases). The sequencing sample was made of PBMCs or a T cell subset sorted from them (not recorded which). The CDR3: CASSQAGSAYNEQFF. CDR3 nucleotide sequence: TGCGCCAGCAGCCAAGCGGGGTCTGCCTACAATGAGCAGTTCTTC.